The 21 T cell receptor beta chains below come from one sample, sequenced in a study of blood T cell repertoires in COVID-19. Sequenced by immunoSEQ multiplex PCR; TCRdb stores in-frame clones only, minus some. Seen here are hundreds of thousands of clones, 70% to 90% observed once, and the top ten hold 1.4%. The sample consisted of peripheral blood. These receptors were taken from a young woman with active or convalescent COVID-19.

The J gene is TRBJ1-6, the V gene TRBV10-3; D unclear. The CDR3 contains 16 residues. Per the germline V gene, CDR1 is ENHRY and CDR2 is SYGVKD. With 6 bases removed from V and 2 bases from J, the gap between germline ends came to 14 bases. CDR3 amino acids: CAISPGRGTYNSPLHF. As DNA, the CDR3 is TGTGCCATCAGCCCAGGCCGGGGTACCTATAATTCACCCCTCCACTTT.

The chain's CDR3 is CSVEGTGDYGYTF. CDR3 bases: TGCAGCGTTGAAGGGACAGGGGACTATGGCTACACCTTC. The chain carries TRBV29-1 and TRBJ1-2; 9 bases line up with TRBD1. The CDR3 runs 13 residues. The V segment lost 1 base and the J segment 3 bases; nucleotides outside the gene matches: 0. CDR1 is SQVTM and CDR2 is ANQGSEA in the germline V gene.

This chain joins TRBV5-1 and TRBJ1-1; 9 bases map to TRBD1. The CDR3 extends over 14 amino acids. Germline trimming cut 4 bases from V and 5 bases from J; bases unmatched to any gene: 6. Germline CDR1 and CDR2: SGHRS and YFSETQ. CDR3 sequence: CASSAGQGRTEAFF. The CDR3, as DNA: TGCGCCAGCAGCGCCGGACAGGGGAGGACTGAAGCTTTCTTT.

The chain uses TRBV27 and TRBJ1-1, with D perhaps matching TRBD1 (5 bases). V was shortened by 0 bases and J by 4 bases, with 15 bases between the two germline ends. This CDR3 contains 16 residues. Germline CDR1 reads MNHEY; CDR2 reads SMNVEV (reference sequence). Here the CDR3 reads CASSLSGRQGSTEAFF. CDR3 in DNA: TGTGCCAGCAGTTTATCGGGGAGGCAGGGTAGCACTGAAGCTTTCTTT.

This chain links TRBV6-5 with TRBJ2-7; TRBD1 agrees at 7 bases. The germline gives CDR1 MNHEY, CDR2 SVGAGI. The CDR3 totals 13 residues. V shed 6 bases and J 1 base; nucleotides not matched to a gene: 3. Here the CDR3 reads CASRRGQSYEQYF. As DNA, the CDR3 is TGTGCCAGCAGGAGGGGACAGTCCTACGAGCAGTACTTC.

V usage is TRBV19 and J usage is TRBJ2-7; weak D call: TRBD1 (5 bases). The V end was cut by 5 bases, the J end by 7 bases, with 12 bases between. This CDR3 has 12 residues. Germline V gene data show CDR1 as LNHDA and CDR2 as SQIVND (reference sequence). DNA for the CDR3: TGTGCCAGTAGTTCTCAGGGTTGGGAGCAGTACTTC. The encoded protein is CASSSQGWEQYF. The variable domain in full, with the rest retrieved from reference TRBV19 and TRBJ2-7, is DGGITQSPKYLFRKEGQNVTLSCEQNLNHDAMYWYRQDPGQGLRLIYYSQIVNDFQKGDIAEGYSVSREKKESFPLTVTSAQKNPTAFYLCASSSQGWEQYFGPGTRLTVT.

The chain links TRBV5-1 to TRBJ2-7, with 9 bases lining up with TRBD2. The CDR3 extends over 13 amino acids. Trimming removed 2 bases from V and 5 bases from J; junction bases left unmatched: 2. The germline CDR1 and CDR2 sequences are SGHRS and YFSETQ. In DNA, the CDR3 is TGCGCCAGCAGCTTCACTAGCGGGCACGAGCAGTACTTC. Translating gives CASSFTSGHEQYF.

This clone appeared a few times. The DNA of the CDR3 is TGCGCCAGCAGCCCAGAGGGGCCCCCGGTGGCACCCCTGAGGGAAAAACTGTTTTTT. Its translation is CASSPEGPPVAPLREKLFF. The chain joins TRBV4-1 to TRBJ1-4; D might be TRBD1 (5 bases). This CDR3 region has 19 residues. V lost 4 bases, J lost 8 bases, and 29 bases lay in between. Germline-derived CDR1 and CDR2 are MGHRA and YSYEKL.

The genes are TRBV10-3 and TRBJ1-6; D gene unclear. Germline V gives CDR1 ENHRY, CDR2 SYGVKD. The CDR3 consists of 16 residues. V was trimmed by 1 base and J by 9 bases, leaving 16 bases between them. In DNA, the CDR3 is TGTGCCATCAGTGAGTGGACTCCGGATAGAGGTTCACCCCTCCACTTT. Protein product: CAISEWTPDRGSPLHF.

J is TRBJ2-3 and V is TRBV27, with 7 bases aligning to TRBD2. This CDR3 has 17 amino acids. J gave up 5 bases and V 1 base, and 12 bases lay outside the gene matches. CDR1 and CDR2 from the germline V gene are MNHEY and SMNVEV (reference sequence). The CDR3 protein is CASSLWGLAGVKDTQYF. CDR3 DNA sequence: TGTGCCAGCAGTTTATGGGGCCTGGCGGGAGTTAAAGATACGCAGTATTTT.

The CDR3 sequence: CASSLAGQGGENTIYF. CDR3 in DNA: TGTGCCAGCAGCTTAGCAGGGCAGGGAGGGGAAAACACCATATATTTT. The J gene is TRBJ1-3, the V gene TRBV7-2, with D maybe TRBD1 (5 bases). Germline CDR1 is SGHTA and CDR2 is FQGNSA. The CDR3 runs 16 residues. V was trimmed by 0 bases and J by 6 bases, leaving 15 bases between them.

The chain is built from TRBV18 and TRBJ1-1; no clear D gene. The germline V gene has CDR1 KGHSH and CDR2 LQKENI. The length of the CDR3 is 13 residues. Trimming cost V 6 bases and J 2 bases, with 10 bases left between them. CDR3 residues: CASSSVVNTEAFF. CDR3 DNA sequence: TGTGCCAGCTCTTCGGTCGTAAACACTGAAGCTTTCTTT.

This clone turned up a few times. The chain links TRBV29-1 to TRBJ1-2; perhaps TRBD1 as D (6 bases). Trimming stripped 5 bases from V and 4 bases from J, with 11 bases between. CDR1 and CDR2 from the germline V gene are SQVTM and ANQGSEA. This CDR3 spans 12 amino acids. This CDR3 is CSVKQGTYGYTF. The CDR3 bases are TGCAGCGTTAAACAGGGTACCTATGGCTACACCTTC. Variable domain in full (rest from reference TRBV29-1 and TRBJ1-2): SAVISQKPSRDICQRGTSLTIQCQVDSQVTMMFWYRQQPGQSLTLIATANQGSEATYESGFVIDKFPISRPNLTFSTLTVSNMSPEDSSIYLCSVKQGTYGYTFGSGTRLTVV.

The V and J genes are TRBV18 and TRBJ1-4; TRBD1 agrees at 7 bases. From germline, CDR1 is KGHSH and CDR2 LQKENI. Unmatched junction bases numbered 8, after V lost 8 bases and J lost 8 bases. The CDR3 is 13 residues long. CDR3 amino acids: CASQQGMGEKLFF. The DNA of the CDR3 is TGTGCCAGCCAACAGGGGATGGGAGAAAAACTGTTTTTT.

V usage is TRBV5-1 and J usage is TRBJ2-7, with 11 bases fitting TRBD2. The germline CDR1 and CDR2 sequences are SGHRS and YFSETQ. The V segment lost 4 bases and the J segment 5 bases; nucleotides outside the gene matches: 14. The CDR3 totals 17 residues. CDR3 region: CASSGDVSGGALNEQYF. CDR3 bases: TGCGCCAGCAGCGGGGATGTTAGCGGGGGGGCCCTCAACGAGCAGTACTTC.

The chain carries TRBV3-1 (or the pseudogene TRBV3-2) and TRBJ2-2; TRBD2 agrees at 7 bases. Germline assignment: CDR1 LGHDT and CDR2 YNNKEL (reference sequence). The junction had 6 bases not matched to a gene; V was cut back by 1 base and J by 1 base. The CDR3 has 17 amino acids. The CDR3 DNA follows: TGTGCCAGCAGCCAAGCGGGAGGAGGGAGGAACACCGGGGAGCTGTTTTTT. Translated: CASSQAGGGRNTGELFF.

A single count supports this clone. V is TRBV5-4 and J is TRBJ2-1; D possibly corresponds to TRBD2 (6 bases). The CDR3 is 12 amino acids. Germline CDR1 and CDR2: SGHNT and YYREEE (reference sequence). V lost 5 bases to trimming and J lost 6 bases, with 9 bases between them. CDR3 loop: CASRGSGNEQFF. Written as DNA, the CDR3 is TGTGCCAGCAGGGGTAGCGGCAATGAGCAGTTCTTC.

J is TRBJ1-2 and V is TRBV5-4; 10 bases agree with TRBD1. Trimming removed 6 bases from V and 3 bases from J; junction bases left unmatched: 8. The CDR3 has 15 amino acids. CDR1 is SGHNT, CDR2 YYREEE, per germline (reference sequence). CDR3 in amino acids: CASTQGDRGDYGYTF. The DNA of the CDR3 is TGTGCCAGCACCCAAGGGGACAGGGGTGACTATGGCTACACCTTC.

The chain combines TRBV5-1 with TRBJ1-2; 7 bases align to TRBD1. Germline V lookup: CDR1 SGHRS, CDR2 YFSETQ. The CDR3 sequence is 15 residues long. Trimming at V came to 1 base and at J to 0 bases, leaving 3 bases not matched to a gene. This chain's CDR3 is CASSLTGAANYGYTF. Here the CDR3 DNA reads TGCGCCAGCAGCTTGACAGGGGCAGCTAACTATGGCTACACCTTC. Filled out from reference TRBV5-1 and TRBJ1-2, the complete variable domain reads KAGVTQTPRYLIKTRGQQVTLSCSPISGHRSVSWYQQTPGQGLQFLFEYFSETQRNKGNFPGRFSGRQFSNSRSEMNVSTLELGDSALYLCASSLTGAANYGYTFGSGTRLTVV.

The rearrangement joins TRBV5-1 to TRBJ2-1; 8 positions agree with TRBD2. Germline values: CDR1 SGHRS, CDR2 YFSETQ. This CDR3 has 14 amino acids. Unmatched junction bases numbered 5, after V lost 0 bases and J lost 9 bases. As DNA, the CDR3 is TGCGCCAGCAGCTTGGCGGGGGGGTCTATTGAGCAGTTCTTC. It specifies CASSLAGGSIEQFF.

The chain employs TRBV30 and TRBJ1-6, with 9 bases fitting TRBD1. The trim removed 2 bases at V and 10 bases at J, leaving 9 bases unmatched. Germline V lookup: CDR1 GTSNPN, CDR2 SVGIG (reference sequence). CDR3 length: 15 amino acids. Here the CDR3 reads CAWSLQGQGGSPLHF. The CDR3 region has the DNA TGTGCCTGGAGTCTCCAGGGACAGGGCGGCTCACCCCTCCACTTT.